This T cell receptor beta chain was sequenced for a study of vaccination and CD4 T cells after COVID-19 (dated 2022 in TCRdb). Background on the whole study: Six males and four females were included in the convalescent cohort, with two Hispanic individuals, seven Caucasians, two Asians and one multiracial person represented. Two doses of either the Pfizer-BioNTech BNT162b2 vaccine (n=8) or the Moderna mRNA-1273 vaccine (n=2) were administered to participants. Control cultures received a CEFX viral epitope pool as the positive control, an HIV-1 Nef peptide pool as the negative control, or no peptide. Post-COVID blood samples were collected from convalescent patients a median of around 100 days after diagnosis, with a range of about 30 to 170 days. Post-vaccine blood samples were obtained a median of about 77 days after the second vaccine dose, with a range of about 12 to 241 days. The spike-specific CD4+ TCR repertoire was compared before and after mRNA vaccination in over nine COVID-19 convalescent patients and a handful of infection-naive healthy vaccine recipients. Culture stimuli were overlapping spike peptide pools from SARS-CoV-2 and from the common cold coronaviruses HCoV-NL63, HCoV-OC43 and HCoV-229E.

This clonotype was seen a few times. Its antigen target is currently unknown. Base-call qualities are not available, and no considerably larger clone is one nucleotide away. On the study overall, not on this receptor specifically: Although the median number of SARS-CoV-2-reactive clonotypes went up from more than 20 after infection to more than 30 after vaccination, the increase was not significant. The number of convalescent patients in the study was relatively small, and the study did not examine early timepoints following natural infection. In convalescent patients, a median approximately 86% of post-vaccine SARS-CoV-2-reactive clones were detected only after vaccination, suggesting vaccine-specific priming. In convalescent patients, nearly all vaccine-specific clones (304 of 307) were found to be mono-reactive for SARS-CoV-2 spike rather than cross-reactive with common cold coronaviruses.

The treatment or condition label, as the study defines it: approximately 11-day PBMC culture with coronavirus spike peptide pools or control peptides (ViraFEST assay). To expand antigen-specific T cells with peptide pools and then pick out the expanded clonotypes through TCR sequencing, the study relied on the ViraFEST assay. Negative nucleocapsid antibody tests taken both before and after vaccination confirmed that the healthy vaccine recipients had no prior SARS-CoV-2 infection. Roughly 2 million PBMCs per well were cultured in IMDM with roughly 5% human AB serum and around 10 IU/ml IL-2, plus 10 ug/ml peptide pools. On days 3 and 7, half of the culture medium was replaced with fresh IL-2-containing medium. CD4+ T cells were isolated after roughly 10 days of culture through negative selection using the EasySep CD4+ T cell isolation kit. PBMCs were separated from whole blood using Ficoll-Paque Plus gradient centrifugation and then either used fresh or cryopreserved at -140C. Each culture condition was generally run in triplicate wells.

The library was built by means of PCR. DNA from cultured CD4+ T cells was subjected to TCR sequencing with the Oncomine TCR Beta short-read assay at the Johns Hopkins FTIC core. Genomic DNA was extracted from the cultured CD4+ T cells with the QIAamp micro DNA kit. Oncomine TCR Beta libraries from cultured CD4+ T cells were pooled using unique dual indexes and sequenced on an Illumina iSeq 100. In the original analysis: Non-productive sequences were filtered out, and CDR3s that did not start with C, did not end with F or W, or were shorter than 7 amino acids were discarded. The MANAFEST web application identified antigen-specific clonotypes by comparing peptide-stimulated wells against reference wells and other culture wells. Positive clones required FDR below 0.05, an odds ratio above 5, and productive frequency above 0.1% in at least two of three replicate wells. A clonotype was classed as cross-reactive if the clonotype showed significant expansion both in SARS-CoV-2 spike wells and in at least one common cold coronavirus spike condition. Similarity between CDR3 sequences was evaluated in R version 3.6.1 using Levenshtein distances (stringdist) and unrooted phylogenetic trees (ape). TCRdb reprocessed the public reads (quality trimming at Q25 with fastp, clone calling with MiXCR) and kept in-frame beta chains. For every CDR3 protein sequence, its rows merge into one entry that carries the most common genes and DNA. V and J calls and clone size were set by TCRdb, not the authors. In all, the sample holds about 21,000 distinct CDR3 sequences, and 42% of those were seen once. Jointly, the top ten make up 27% of the sample.

The CDR3 numbers 15 residues from cysteine through phenylalanine. This entry keeps only the CDR3 DNA: 45 bases, framed from base 1. The CDR1 and CDR2 encoded by the germline V gene are SNHLY and FYNNEI. V trim: 6 bases; J trim: 4 bases; unmatched bases: 8. Sequenced material: CD4+ T cells from blood, cultured in vitro, taken before SARS-CoV-2 vaccination. The chain employs TRBV2 and TRBJ2-3; the central 9 bases match TRBD1. This sequence was found in a human donor who received a COVID-19 vaccine. The CDR3 region reads CASSTDRGGADTQYF. The nucleotide sequence reads TGTGCCAGCAGCACGGACAGGGGAGGGGCAGATACGCAGTATTTT.